Each of the 32 T cell receptor beta chains below was sequenced from the same sample in a study of T cells in Graves' hyperthyroidism and ophthalmopathy. RNA transcripts yielded amplified TCR beta CDR3 regions. An initial round of RT-PCR targeting the TCR CDR3 relied on the HTBI primer set. Each CDR3 protein gets one entry after TCRdb re-called the multiplex PCR reads with MiXCR. The sample yields over 700,000 distinct CDR3 sequences, 38% seen once. The sample comprised blood. Receptor source: a young man with Graves' hyperthyroidism.

This clonotype was observed a handful of times. A junction end diverges from the germline sequence, so it may reflect a read error. V and J are TRBV5-4 and TRBJ2-7; weak D call: TRBD2 (5 bases). Germline CDR1 reads SGHNT; CDR2 reads YYREEE (reference sequence). The CDR3 is 16 residues long. For the CDR3, the DNA is TGCGCCAGCAGCCAAGATCCGGGCGGAGGCTCCTACGAGCAGTACTTC. Translating gives CASSQDPGGGSYEQYF.

The gene calls are TRBV15 and TRBJ2-7; the match to TRBD2 covers 11 bases. The last part of the DNA fits TRBJ2-1 better; the J call may be wrong. CDR3 length equals 14 residues. Germline V gene sequence: CDR1 LNHNV, CDR2 YYDKDF (reference sequence). CDR3 sequence: CATSRTSGRNEQFF. The CDR3 DNA follows: TGTGCCACCAGTCGGACTAGCGGGCGCAATGAGCAGTTCTTC.

There are many counts of this clonotype. The genes are TRBV6-5 and TRBJ2-5; possible D gene TRBD2, 5 bases. The CDR3 is 14 amino acids. With 2 bases removed from V and 3 bases from J, the gap between germline ends came to 10 bases. CDR1 is MNHEY and CDR2 is SVGAGI in the germline V gene. The CDR3 protein is CASSYVSGEETQYF. The CDR3 DNA follows: TGTGCCAGCAGTTACGTAAGCGGAGAAGAGACCCAGTACTTC.

This clonotype was found a few times. The CDR3 DNA reads as TGTGCCAGCAGCGAAACAGGGGGAACTGGAAACACCATATATTTT. Encoded protein: CASSETGGTGNTIYF. V and J are TRBV7-2 and TRBJ1-3, with 8 nucleotides matching TRBD1. The trim removed 5 bases at V and 2 bases at J, leaving 5 bases unmatched. The CDR3 spans 15 residues. From germline, CDR1 is SGHTA and CDR2 FQGNSA.

This clonotype was recorded at least ten times. CDR3 DNA sequence: TGTGCCAGCGGGCCGGGGTTAACCCATAATGAAAAACTGTTTTTT. Translated, it gives CASGPGLTHNEKLFF. The J gene is TRBJ1-4, the V gene TRBV25-1; D remains unclear. Germline V gene lookup returns CDR1 MGHDK and CDR2 SYGVNS. The CDR3 is 15 residues long. V lost 8 bases and J lost 4, with 17 bases in between.

The chain has TRBV7-2 and TRBJ2-7, with 10 bases lining up with TRBD2. The CDR3 spans 15 residues. The V and J ends lost 1 base and 3 bases, in that order; junction bases with no gene match: 3. Germline V gives CDR1 SGHTA, CDR2 FQGNSA. CDR3 sequence: CASSLVWTSGYEQYF. CDR3 sequence (DNA): TGTGCCAGCAGCTTAGTATGGACTAGCGGCTACGAGCAGTACTTC.

This chain uses TRBV7-2 with TRBJ2-7; TRBD1 matches 8 bases. Germline lookup yields CDR1 SGHTA and CDR2 FQGNSA. V shed 7 bases and J 3 bases; nucleotides not matched to a gene: 8. The CDR3 has 14 residues. CDR3 protein: CASTSFGQGYEQYF. The CDR3 DNA follows: TGTGCCAGCACCTCCTTTGGACAGGGCTACGAGCAGTACTTC. The whole variable domain, remainder taken from reference TRBV7-2 and TRBJ2-7, is GAGVSQSPSNKVTEKGKDVELRCDPISGHTALYWYRQSLGQGLEFLIYFQGNSAPDKSGLPSDRFSAERTGGSVSTLTIQRTQQEDSAVYLCASTSFGQGYEQYFGPGTRLTVT.

This clonotype was observed once. The rearrangement uses TRBV7-2 and TRBJ1-4; D unresolved. The CDR3 spans 15 residues. Germline V lookup: CDR1 SGHTA, CDR2 FQGNSA. Trimming removed 2 bases at V and 8 bases at J, with 15 bases between. The CDR3 DNA sequence: TGTGCCAGCAGCTTAATTTCTCCGCCTAGGGAAAAACTGTTTTTT. Translated, it gives CASSLISPPREKLFF.

This clonotype turned up a few times. One end of the junction does not line up with germline, which may come from a read error. The chain has TRBV29-1 and TRBJ2-5; 7 bases align to TRBD1. There are 16 residues in the CDR3. Germline V gene data show CDR1 as SQVTM and CDR2 as ANQGSEA. The CDR3: CASSRPRDSGQETQYF. In DNA, the CDR3 is TGTGCCAGTAGTCGTCCCCGGGACAGTGGCCAAGAGACCCAGTACTTC.

The J gene is TRBJ1-6, the V gene TRBV2; maybe TRBD1 (5 bases). Germline V gene lookup returns CDR1 SNHLY and CDR2 FYNNEI. This CDR3 is 13 amino acids long. Between the trimmed V and J ends, which lost 6 bases and 5 bases, there was a span of 8 bases. The CDR3 spells CASRTEDNSPLHF. CDR3 in DNA: TGTGCCAGCAGGACAGAGGATAATTCACCCCTCCACTTT.

There are many counts of this clonotype. The rearrangement uses TRBV19 and TRBJ1-1, with a possible D match to TRBD1 (5 bases). The germline CDR1 and CDR2 sequences are LNHDA and SQIVND (reference sequence). V lost 4 bases and J lost 4, with 16 bases in between. The CDR3 totals 15 residues. Written as DNA, the CDR3 is TGTGCCAGTAGTAACCCCTTTGGGGGTAGCACTGAAGCTTTCTTT. Amino acid sequence: CASSNPFGGSTEAFF.

This clonotype appeared a few times. This chain uses TRBV7-2 with TRBJ1-4, with a weak D call TRBD1 (5 bases). V was pared by 5 bases and J by 0 bases, with 13 bases between. Germline V gene data show CDR1 as SGHTA and CDR2 as FQGNSA. The CDR3 is 16 residues long. The chain's CDR3 is CASSPGTSTTNEKLFF. CDR3 in DNA: TGTGCCAGCAGCCCCGGGACTTCCACAACTAATGAAAAACTGTTTTTT.

The sample holds many counts of this clonotype. This chain connects TRBV9 to TRBJ1-2; TRBD1 is a possible D gene (5 bases). Germline lookup yields CDR1 SGDLS and CDR2 YYNGEE. The V end was cut by 0 bases, the J end by 6 bases, with 6 bases between. The CDR3 runs to 12 residues. As DNA, the CDR3 is TGTGCCAGCAGCGTAGGAGGGGATGGCTACACCTTC. This gives the protein CASSVGGDGYTF.

This clonotype was detected ten times or more. The V call is TRBV12-3 or TRBV12-4, the J call TRBJ1-5, with 9 bases aligning to TRBD1. V lost 7 bases, J lost 4 bases, and 2 bases stayed unmatched. This CDR3 is 13 amino acids long. The CDR3 loop is CASKGQGNQPQHF. DNA of the CDR3: TGTGCCAGCAAAGGACAGGGGAATCAGCCCCAGCATTTT.

To note about this clonotype: Since a much larger clone is just one base distant, this may be a read error. J is TRBJ1-1 and V is TRBV9; tentatively, D is TRBD1 (5 bases). The germline V gene encodes CDR1 SGDLS and CDR2 YYNGEE. V was trimmed by 5 bases and J by 3 bases, leaving 8 bases between them. The length of the CDR3 is 12 residues. CDR3 residues: CASRRGYTEAFF. The DNA for the CDR3 is TGTGCCAGCAGACGGGGGTACACTGAAGCTTTCTTT.

This sequence joins TRBV5-1 and TRBJ2-7; 7 bases fit TRBD2. Germline values: CDR1 SGHRS, CDR2 YFSETQ. The V gene end was trimmed by 4 bases and the J gene end by 6 bases; junction bases not matched to a gene: 13. This CDR3 spans 15 amino acids. DNA of the CDR3: TGCGCCAGCAGCCACTCTAGCGGTCTGGGGATCGAGCAGTACTTC. Encoded protein: CASSHSSGLGIEQYF. The full variable domain, completed using reference TRBV5-1 and TRBJ2-7, is KAGVTQTPRYLIKTRGQQVTLSCSPISGHRSVSWYQQTPGQGLQFLFEYFSETQRNKGNFPGRFSGRQFSNSRSEMNVSTLELGDSALYLCASSHSSGLGIEQYFGPGTRLTVT.

The chain employs TRBV7-9 and TRBJ1-1; a weak D match, TRBD1 (6 bases). The V gene lost 4 bases and the J gene lost 0 bases, with 15 bases spanning the gap. Germline CDR1 reads SEHNR; CDR2 reads FQNEAQ (reference sequence). CDR3 length: 16 residues. The chain's CDR3 is CASSSSEGHMNTEAFF. The CDR3 coding sequence is TGTGCCAGCAGCTCGTCCGAGGGACATATGAACACTGAAGCTTTCTTT.

V and J are TRBV7-2 and TRBJ2-2; maybe TRBD2 (6 bases). Germline assignment: CDR1 SGHTA and CDR2 FQGNSA. This CDR3 has 16 amino acids. V was cut by 2 bases and J by 1 base, with 11 bases left in between. For the CDR3, the DNA is TGTGCCAGCAGCTTACATCCGGGAGTGAACACCGGGGAGCTGTTTTTT. This sequence encodes CASSLHPGVNTGELFF.

This clonotype was counted many times. The rearrangement links TRBV10-3 to TRBJ1-1; D is unresolved. This CDR3 contains 11 residues. Germline V gene data show CDR1 as ENHRY and CDR2 as SYGVKD. Trimming took 10 bases from V and 1 from J, leaving 7 bases between them. The CDR3 here is CATVGNTEAFF. The CDR3 DNA reads TGTGCCACCGTGGGGAACACTGAAGCTTTCTTT.

The sample holds many counts of this clonotype. This sequence joins TRBV29-1 and TRBJ1-2; perhaps TRBD1 as D (6 bases). CDR1 and CDR2 (germline): SQVTM, ANQGSEA. The CDR3 loop spans 13 amino acids. Trimming shortened V by 3 bases and J by 3 bases, and 11 bases separated the two germline ends. CDR3 DNA sequence: TGCAGCGTTGAGAACAGGGTGGACTATGGCTACACCTTC. Translation: CSVENRVDYGYTF.

Only a few counts were recorded for this clonotype. This chain uses TRBV10-3 with TRBJ2-7; 13 bases are a match to TRBD2. Trimming took 3 bases from V and 1 from J; bases not matched to a gene: 9. CDR1 and CDR2 (germline): ENHRY, SYGVKD. The CDR3 has 18 residues. The CDR3, as DNA: TGTGCCATCAGTGATACCCTCGGGACTAGCGGGACTTCCTACGAGCAGTACTTC. This sequence encodes CAISDTLGTSGTSYEQYF.

This clonotype was seen repeatedly, ten times or more. The rearrangement links TRBV2 to TRBJ2-7; D gene unclear. Trimming removed 3 bases at V and 3 bases at J, with 6 bases between. CDR1 and CDR2 (germline): SNHLY, FYNNEI. The length of the CDR3 is 12 residues. CDR3 in amino acids: CASSDLGYEQYF. CDR3 DNA sequence: TGTGCCAGCAGTGATCTGGGCTACGAGCAGTACTTC.

The J gene is TRBJ1-2, the V gene TRBV7-2; maybe TRBD1 (6 bases). The germline V gene encodes CDR1 SGHTA and CDR2 FQGNSA. The CDR3 loop spans 15 amino acids. V was cut by 1 base and J by 4 bases, with 13 bases left in between. CDR3 DNA: TGTGCCAGCAGCTTAGAACTGGGGGCGACCTATGGCTACACCTTC. This encodes CASSLELGATYGYTF.

This clonotype was observed a handful of times. The chain recombines TRBV19 with TRBJ2-5; weak D call: TRBD2 (6 bases). The CDR3 is 16 residues long. Germline assignment: CDR1 LNHDA and CDR2 SQIVND (reference sequence). V lost 6 bases and J lost 5, with 22 bases in between. The DNA of the CDR3 is TGTGCCAGTAGCGACTCATGGGGACTCCCCGGGGAGACCCAGTACTTC. This codes for CASSDSWGLPGETQYF. Together with reference TRBV19 and TRBJ2-5, the CDR3 gives the full variable domain: DGGITQSPKYLFRKEGQNVTLSCEQNLNHDAMYWYRQDPGQGLRLIYYSQIVNDFQKGDIAEGYSVSREKKESFPLTVTSAQKNPTAFYLCASSDSWGLPGETQYFGPGTRLLVL.

This clonotype turned up a few times. J is TRBJ1-1 and V is TRBV6-5; D ambiguous. Trimming pared 2 bases from V and 2 bases from J, leaving 9 bases between. Germline assignment: CDR1 MNHEY and CDR2 SVGAGI. The CDR3 consists of 14 residues. CDR3 coding DNA: TGTGCCAGCAGTTACAGGAATATAAACACTGAAGCTTTCTTT. This encodes CASSYRNINTEAFF.

The rearrangement links TRBV9 to TRBJ1-1, with 10 bases fitting TRBD1. Losses at the gene ends were 2 bases for V and 5 bases for J; bases not matched to a gene: 3. CDR1 is SGDLS and CDR2 is YYNGEE in the germline V gene. The CDR3 is 14 amino acids. CDR3 in DNA: TGTGCCAGCAGCGTGGGACAGGGGAGGACTGAAGCTTTCTTT. Protein sequence: CASSVGQGRTEAFF.

This clonotype showed up many times. The chain links TRBV29-1 to TRBJ1-1, with 7 bases fitting TRBD1. The ends lost 6 bases at V and 7 bases at J; junction bases unmatched: 11. There are 13 residues in the CDR3. Germline CDR1 and CDR2: SQVTM and ANQGSEA. In DNA form, the CDR3 reads TGCAGCGTGGCGGGGACAGCAGACTTTGAAGCTTTCTTT. Its translation is CSVAGTADFEAFF.

The V call is TRBV29-1, the J call TRBJ2-2; D gene ambiguous. This CDR3 comprises 10 residues. Germline V gene lookup returns CDR1 SQVTM and CDR2 ANQGSEA. V was trimmed by 6 bases and J by 9 bases, leaving 8 bases between them. The CDR3 reads CSVVDRELFF. The CDR3 DNA reads TGCAGCGTCGTAGACAGGGAGCTGTTTTTT.

The CDR3 is CASSLGGPGVLTF. CDR3 nucleotides: TGTGCCAGCAGCTTGGGAGGGCCGGGCGTCCTGACTTTC. The rearrangement uses TRBV7-9 and TRBJ2-6, with 7 bases aligning to TRBD2. The J segment lost 12 bases and the V segment lost 3 bases, leaving 5 bases of the junction unmatched. Germline CDR1 is SEHNR and CDR2 is FQNEAQ (reference sequence). The CDR3 extends over 13 amino acids.

Here the CDR3 DNA reads TGTGCCAGCAGCTCCGTCCGGGACGGTAATGAAAAACTGTTTTTT. Translation gives CASSSVRDGNEKLFF. This chain links TRBV7-9 with TRBJ1-4, with a possible D match to TRBD1 (5 bases). V lost 4 bases to trimming and J lost 4 bases, with 13 bases between them. The CDR3 totals 15 residues. Germline V CDR1 and CDR2: SEHNR, FQNEAQ (reference sequence).

The genes are TRBV10-3 and TRBJ2-7, with TRBD2 matching over 10 bases. The J call may not be correct, given that the DNA end is closer to TRBJ2-1. CDR1 ENHRY and CDR2 SYGVKD come from the germline V gene. The CDR3 is 15 amino acids. The chain's CDR3 is CAISESLAGGNEQFF. CDR3 sequence (DNA): TGTGCCATCAGTGAGTCATTAGCGGGAGGCAATGAGCAGTTCTTC.

This clonotype has only a few counts. In nucleotides, the CDR3 is TGTGCCAGCAGCTCCAGTACTAGGCCGAACACCGGGGAGCTGTTTTTT. It encodes CASSSSTRPNTGELFF. This chain links TRBV7-9 with TRBJ2-2; maybe TRBD2 (5 bases). The CDR3 covers 16 residues. Looked up from germline, CDR1 is SEHNR and CDR2 is FQNEAQ (reference sequence). Trimming pared 4 bases from V and 0 bases from J, leaving 12 bases between.